The 27 T cell receptor beta chains in this list originate from one sample, sequenced in a study of blood T cell repertoires in COVID-19. The protocol was immunoSEQ multiplex PCR, while the TCRdb copy is restricted to in-frame clones and leaves out a portion. Altogether about 120,000 clones are present, approximately 86% being singletons, with the ten largest covering almost 4.5%. The sequencing input was peripheral blood. The receptors shown here come from a man in his forties or fifties with acute or convalescent COVID-19.

The rearrangement uses TRBV24-1 and TRBJ2-3; 10 bases align to TRBD1. J was trimmed by 0 bases and V by 2 bases; bases with no gene match: 1. CDR1 is KGHDR and CDR2 is SFDVKD in the germline V gene. There are 16 residues in the CDR3. The CDR3 DNA is TGTGCCACCAGTGATTGGGGACAGGGGAGCACAGATACGCAGTATTTT. Its protein is CATSDWGQGSTDTQYF.

V usage is TRBV5-1 and J usage is TRBJ2-1; the match to TRBD1 covers 9 bases. CDR3 length: 14 amino acids. Germline CDR1 SGHRS, CDR2 YFSETQ. The trim removed 0 bases at V and 9 bases at J, leaving 4 bases unmatched. CDR3 sequence (DNA): TGCGCCAGCAGCTTGGTAGTGACAGGGGGTGAGCAGTTCTTC. Protein sequence: CASSLVVTGGEQFF. The full variable domain, its missing parts supplied by reference TRBV5-1 and TRBJ2-1, is KAGVTQTPRYLIKTRGQQVTLSCSPISGHRSVSWYQQTPGQGLQFLFEYFSETQRNKGNFPGRFSGRQFSNSRSEMNVSTLELGDSALYLCASSLVVTGGEQFFGPGTRLTVL.

On this clone: The same CDR3 is also encoded by other DNA sequences in this sample. This chain links TRBV27 with TRBJ2-7; 9 positions match TRBD1. Unmatched junction bases numbered 0, after V lost 3 bases and J lost 0 bases. This CDR3 is 14 amino acids long. CDR1 is MNHEY and CDR2 is SMNVEV in the germline V gene (reference sequence). Written as DNA, the CDR3 is TGTGCCAGCAGTTTGACAGGGGGCTCCTACGAGCAGTACTTC. Translating gives CASSLTGGSYEQYF.

V and J are TRBV2 and TRBJ1-1; possibly TRBD1 for D (6 bases). The length of the CDR3 is 10 residues. Trimming removed 8 bases from V and 6 bases from J, with 7 bases in between. Germline V lookup: CDR1 SNHLY, CDR2 FYNNEI. The CDR3 region is CASRQAEAFF. The DNA of the CDR3 is TGTGCCAGCCGACAGGCTGAAGCTTTCTTT.

This sequence joins TRBV25-1 and TRBJ2-1, with a tentative D call TRBD2 (6 bases). Germline lookup yields CDR1 MGHDK and CDR2 SYGVNS. This CDR3 contains 16 residues. V lost 2 bases and J lost 0, with 11 bases in between. CDR3 nucleotide sequence: TGTGCCAGCAGTGAAGATAGCGGAGACTCCTACAATGAGCAGTTCTTC. This codes for CASSEDSGDSYNEQFF.

The chain combines TRBV4-3 with TRBJ1-1; 7 nucleotides line up with TRBD1. There are 13 residues in the CDR3. The junction had 7 bases not matched to a gene; V was cut back by 2 bases and J by 10 bases. CDR1 is LGHNA, CDR2 YSLEER, per germline. The CDR3 DNA reads as TGCGCCAGCAGCCAATACACAGGGGTTCCAGCTTTCTTT. Protein product: CASSQYTGVPAFF.

DNA for the CDR3: TGTGCCAGCTCCGTTGTTTATAGCAATCAGCCCCAGCATTTT. This gives the protein CASSVVYSNQPQHF. The chain joins TRBV18 to TRBJ1-5; D remains unclear. Trimming took 6 bases from V and 0 from J, leaving 9 bases between them. The CDR3 is 14 residues long. From germline, CDR1 is KGHSH and CDR2 LQKENI.

The chain uses TRBV7-2 and TRBJ2-5; 8 bases agree with TRBD2. With V trimmed by 5 bases and J by 3 bases, 5 bases remained unmatched. Germline CDR1 SGHTA, CDR2 FQGNSA. The CDR3 sequence is 14 residues long. This CDR3 reads CASSLPLAEETQYF. CDR3 nucleotides: TGTGCCAGCAGCCTCCCACTAGCGGAAGAGACCCAGTACTTC.

The CDR3 here is CASSNRRRDSGANVLTF. The CDR3 DNA sequence: TGTGCCAGCAGCAATCGACGGAGGGACTCTGGGGCCAACGTCCTGACTTTC. This chain links TRBV5-4 with TRBJ2-6, with a tentative D call TRBD2 (6 bases). The V gene's germline CDR1 is SGHNT and CDR2 YYREEE (reference sequence). V was trimmed by 4 bases and J by 0 bases, leaving 14 bases between them. The CDR3 spans 17 residues.

V is TRBV20-1 and J is TRBJ2-1; 8 positions agree with TRBD2. Germline V gives CDR1 DFQATT, CDR2 SNEGSKA (reference sequence). Unmatched junction bases numbered 10, after V lost 3 bases and J lost 9 bases. The CDR3 is made up of 14 amino acids. This CDR3 is CSASWVGRGGEQFF. The CDR3 region has the DNA TGCAGTGCTAGTTGGGTCGGGAGGGGTGGTGAGCAGTTCTTC.

The J gene is TRBJ2-2, the V gene TRBV2; 7 positions agree with TRBD2. With V trimmed by 5 bases and J by 6 bases, 15 bases remained unmatched. Germline V gene lookup returns CDR1 SNHLY and CDR2 FYNNEI. This CDR3 has 17 residues. In DNA form, the CDR3 reads TGTGCCAGCAGTCCTTTTGGGGGGAGGGCTAGGGCCGGGGAGCTGTTTTTT. This sequence encodes CASSPFGGRARAGELFF.

This chain uses TRBV6-6 with TRBJ1-6, with a weak D call TRBD1 (6 bases). CDR1 is MNHNY, CDR2 SVGAGI, per germline (reference sequence). The CDR3 is made up of 14 amino acids. With 5 bases removed from V and 5 bases from J, the gap between germline ends came to 10 bases. The CDR3 bases are TGTGCCAGCAGTCCGGACAGCCATAATTCACCCCTCCACTTT. Protein: CASSPDSHNSPLHF.

This chain joins TRBV7-9 and TRBJ2-1; 7 positions match TRBD2. The germline gives CDR1 SEHNR, CDR2 FQNEAQ (reference sequence). J lost 5 bases, V lost 2 bases, and 6 bases had no gene match. The CDR3 length is 15 residues. CDR3 residues: CASSLTAGVNNEQFF. The CDR3 DNA sequence: TGTGCCAGCAGCTTAACGGCGGGAGTGAACAATGAGCAGTTCTTC.

The chain combines TRBV3-1 (or the pseudogene TRBV3-2) with TRBJ2-7; 7 bases are a match to TRBD1. CDR1 LGHDT and CDR2 YNNKEL come from the germline V gene (reference sequence). The CDR3 loop spans 12 amino acids. V was clipped by 8 bases and J by 3 bases; unmatched bases: 4. The CDR3 loop reads CASARDSYEQYF. In DNA, the CDR3 is TGTGCCAGCGCCCGGGACAGCTACGAGCAGTACTTC.

This rearrangement joins TRBV10-3 to TRBJ1-3; a possible D gene is TRBD1 (6 bases). The CDR3 spans 14 residues. The V end was cut by 6 bases, the J end by 1 base, with 10 bases between. Germline V gene sequence: CDR1 ENHRY, CDR2 SYGVKD. The CDR3 DNA follows: TGTGCCATCAGGCGGGGGGCATCTGGAAACACCATATATTTT. Amino acids: CAIRRGASGNTIYF.

This clone was recorded once. The gene calls are TRBV9 and TRBJ1-2; no firm D call. The length of the CDR3 is 12 residues. V shed 4 bases and J shed 6 bases, with 10 bases lying between them. CDR1 is SGDLS and CDR2 is YYNGEE in the germline V gene. The CDR3 loop reads CASSTFYHGYTF. CDR3 bases: TGTGCCAGCAGCACCTTCTATCATGGCTACACCTTC.

The chain has TRBV7-9 and TRBJ1-5, with D tentatively TRBD1 (6 bases). V shed 5 bases and J shed 0 bases, with 11 bases lying between them. Per the germline V gene, CDR1 is SEHNR and CDR2 is FQNEAQ (reference sequence). The CDR3 runs to 15 residues. CDR3 sequence reads: CASSQGRYSNQPQHF. CDR3 DNA: TGTGCCAGCAGCCAGGGGAGATATAGCAATCAGCCCCAGCATTTT.

The chain combines TRBV7-9 with TRBJ1-1; 9 nucleotides align to TRBD1. V shed 4 bases, J shed 8 bases, and the junction held 2 bases outside the gene matches. The CDR3 covers 12 residues. CDR1 and CDR2 from the germline V gene are SEHNR and FQNEAQ (reference sequence). Written as DNA, the CDR3 is TGTGCCAGCAGCTCCGACAGGGGGGAAGCTTTCTTT. This gives the protein CASSSDRGEAFF.

This clone was detected only once. V and J are TRBV6-2 or TRBV6-3 and TRBJ1-5; no reliable D call. The germline V gene encodes CDR1 MNHEY and CDR2 SVGEGT. V gave up 2 bases and J gave up 0 bases, with 8 bases separating them. The CDR3 has 15 amino acids. Here the CDR3 reads CASSYAQHSNQPQHF. The CDR3 DNA follows: TGTGCCAGCAGTTACGCCCAACATAGCAATCAGCCCCAGCATTTT.

The rearrangement links TRBV29-1 to TRBJ1-1; tentative D call: TRBD1 (6 bases). This CDR3 region has 14 residues. Per germline, CDR1 SQVTM and CDR2 ANQGSEA. The ends were cut back, 3 bases at V and 3 bases at J, with 14 bases in the middle. The DNA for the CDR3 is TGCAGCGTTGACGGGGGGCGGAGGGACACTGAAGCTTTCTTT. This codes for CSVDGGRRDTEAFF.

This clone was observed a handful of times. V is TRBV11-2 and J is TRBJ1-4, with 9 bases identical to TRBD1. The V gene's germline CDR1 is SGHAT and CDR2 FQNNGV. This CDR3 is built from 15 residues. The ends lost 6 bases at V and 7 bases at J; junction bases unmatched: 9. The CDR3 reads CASSQTGTGSEKLFF. CDR3 DNA: TGTGCCAGCAGTCAAACCGGGACAGGGAGTGAAAAACTGTTTTTT.

DNA of the CDR3: TGTGCCAGCAGCGCCCGGACAGGGTTAGTAGACGAGCAGTACTTC. The encoded protein is CASSARTGLVDEQYF. The genes are TRBV7-2 and TRBJ2-7, with 8 bases that match TRBD1. The CDR3 is made up of 15 amino acids. Germline values: CDR1 SGHTA, CDR2 FQGNSA. V gave up 5 bases and J gave up 5 bases; unmatched junction bases: 11.

V gene TRBV18 combines with J gene TRBJ2-7, with D hard to call. Germline CDR1 is KGHSH and CDR2 is LQKENI. Deletions cut 5 bases from V and 0 bases from J, with 14 bases between. CDR3 length: 15 residues. The CDR3 loop reads CASSATQESSYEQYF. The CDR3 DNA sequence: TGTGCCAGCTCAGCCACCCAGGAAAGCTCCTACGAGCAGTACTTC.

This chain connects TRBV24-1 to TRBJ1-3; the D gene is possibly TRBD1 (5 bases). The CDR3 has 14 amino acids. CDR1 KGHDR and CDR2 SFDVKD come from the germline V gene. The ends were cut back, 5 bases at V and 0 bases at J, with 7 bases in the middle. Here the CDR3 reads CATSGRDSGNTIYF. DNA for the CDR3: TGTGCCACCAGTGGCAGGGACTCTGGAAACACCATATATTTT.

The rearrangement links TRBV20-1 to TRBJ2-7, with D possibly being TRBD1 (5 bases). Trimming stripped 1 base from V and 7 bases from J, with 8 bases between. This CDR3 comprises 11 residues. Germline V lookup: CDR1 DFQATT, CDR2 SNEGSKA (reference sequence). The CDR3 region has the DNA TGCAGTGCTAGAGGCGACAGTGAGCAGTACTTC. It specifies CSARGDSEQYF.

This clone was found a few times. The chain's CDR3 is CASSTTTGRHGYTF. For the CDR3, the DNA is TGTGCCAGCAGTACGACGACAGGGCGGCATGGCTACACCTTC. The rearrangement links TRBV6-5 to TRBJ1-2; 7 bases are a match to TRBD1. V was pared by 5 bases and J by 6 bases, with 9 bases of the junction left unmatched. Germline V gene sequence: CDR1 MNHEY, CDR2 SVGAGI. CDR3 length equals 14 residues.

The chain has TRBV30 and TRBJ1-1; 8 nucleotides line up with TRBD1. Trimming cost V 3 bases and J 5 bases; bases outside gene matches: 11. CDR1 is GTSNPN and CDR2 is SVGIG in the germline V gene (reference sequence). The CDR3 runs to 15 residues. DNA of the CDR3: TGTGCCTGGAGAGGACAGGGTCAGGTGGGGACTGAAGCTTTCTTT. It encodes CAWRGQGQVGTEAFF.